The clone carrying this T cell receptor (beta chain) was seen a handful of times. Its antigen is still unknown. TCRdb itself ran the 5' RACE reads through MiXCR, one entry per CDR3 protein. The data show roughly 350,000 distinct CDR3 sequences, 9% to 10% seen once. The data originate from a study of identical twins. The study, taken as a whole, reports: Out-of-frame alpha sequences shared by twins were enriched for low generation probability.

The V end was cut by 7 bases, the J end by 5 bases, with 12 bases between. CDR1 SEHNR and CDR2 FQNEAQ come from the germline V gene (reference sequence). The CDR3 loop spans 12 amino acids. The chain combines TRBV7-9 with TRBJ2-7, with D unresolved. The sample was naive T cells sorted from blood. This TCR came from a woman in her fifties or sixties in good health. The CDR3 loop is CASTPGHDEQYF. The CDR3 DNA is TGTGCCAGCACCCCAGGCCACGACGAGCAGTACTTC.